This TCR beta chain was identified in a study of cytomegalovirus exposure and HLA in healthy donors. CDR1 GTSNPN and CDR2 SVGIG come from the germline V gene (reference sequence). V was shortened by 4 bases and J by 2 bases, with 18 bases between the two germline ends. This CDR3 comprises 15 residues. Sequencing used immunoSEQ multiplex PCR; TCRdb keeps in-frame clones, though not all of them. Of 59,000 or so clones listed, about 88% are singletons. Sequencing was carried out using PBMCs. The receptor's source is a woman aged 18 to 35 in good health and CMV-seronegative. This rearrangement joins TRBV30 to TRBJ2-7; possible D gene TRBD2, 5 bases. This chain's CDR3 is CAWTADSAPTYEQYF. CDR3 DNA: TGTGCCTGGACCGCAGATAGCGCACCAACCTACGAGCAGTACTTC.